Following are 9 T cell receptor beta chains from one sample sequenced in a study of OX40 agonist ivuxolimab in advanced cancers. The table came from immunoSEQ multiplex PCR; TCRdb's copy has only in-frame clones and leaves some out. The table includes 100,000 to 150,000 clones, 90% to 95% detected once. The sequencing used CD4+ or CD8+ T cells sorted from blood, collected in a trial of the OX40 agonist ivuxolimab. These receptors all stem from an adult with an advanced solid tumor such as melanoma, head and neck, liver or kidney cancer.

The chain couples TRBV10-3 to TRBJ2-3; 7 positions match TRBD2. The ends lost 3 bases at V and 6 bases at J; junction bases unmatched: 0. The CDR3 has 12 amino acids. The germline V gene has CDR1 ENHRY and CDR2 SYGVKD. This CDR3 reads CAISELADTQYF. CDR3 in DNA: TGTGCCATCAGTGAACTAGCGGATACGCAGTATTTT.

The sample holds one count of this clone. The chain links TRBV4-3 to TRBJ2-7; D ambiguous. The V gene's germline CDR1 is LGHNA and CDR2 YSLEER. The CDR3 length is 16 residues. The germline V and J ends were trimmed by 0 bases and 1 base, with 13 bases remaining between them. The CDR3: CASSQEEWLRSYEQYF. The CDR3 DNA is TGCGCCAGCAGCCAAGAAGAGTGGTTGCGGTCCTACGAGCAGTACTTC.

The V and J genes are TRBV7-8 and TRBJ1-5; D unresolved. The CDR3 is 13 amino acids. V lost 1 base and J 5 bases, leaving 6 bases between the germline ends. Germline V lookup: CDR1 SGHVS, CDR2 FQNEAQ. The CDR3 spells CASSLGRDQPQHF. In DNA form, the CDR3 reads TGTGCCAGCAGCTTAGGCAGAGATCAGCCCCAGCATTTT.

The chain carries TRBV20-1 and TRBJ2-7; D is ambiguous. The V end lost 3 bases, the J end lost 4 bases, and 7 bases lay between the germline ends. CDR1 is DFQATT and CDR2 is SNEGSKA in the germline V gene (reference sequence). This CDR3 is built from 11 residues. In DNA, the CDR3 is TGCAGTGCTAGCGGCGGTTACGAGCAGTACTTC. It encodes CSASGGYEQYF.

V usage is TRBV5-3 and J usage is TRBJ1-5; unclear D gene. TRBV5-3 is treated as an ORF (open reading frame) with a function not yet certain. This CDR3 contains 12 residues. V was pared by 4 bases and J by 4 bases, with 6 bases between. This CDR3 is CARSHENQPQHF. Written as DNA, the CDR3 is TGTGCCAGAAGCCACGAGAATCAGCCCCAGCATTTT.

The chain recombines TRBV18 with TRBJ2-5; D might be TRBD1 (6 bases). This CDR3 is 15 amino acids long. V lost 4 bases and J 1 base, leaving 13 bases between the germline ends. The germline gives CDR1 KGHSH, CDR2 LQKENI. As DNA, the CDR3 is TGTGCCAGCTCACTTCTACAGGGTCTCCAAGAGACCCAGTACTTC. This gives the protein CASSLLQGLQETQYF.

The chain links TRBV5-1 to TRBJ1-1; 8 bases are a match to TRBD1. Germline values: CDR1 SGHRS, CDR2 YFSETQ. The V segment lost 0 bases and the J segment 1 base; nucleotides outside the gene matches: 2. The CDR3 consists of 15 residues. CDR3 region: CASSLAGTGNTEAFF. The DNA of the CDR3 is TGCGCCAGCAGCTTGGCCGGGACAGGGAACACTGAAGCTTTCTTT.

This chain links TRBV6-1 with TRBJ1-1; D is undetermined. Trimming shortened V by 0 bases and J by 4 bases, and 12 bases separated the two germline ends. From germline, CDR1 is MNHNS and CDR2 SASEGT. This CDR3 contains 15 residues. CDR3 DNA sequence: TGTGCCAGCAGTGAAGCAGTGGGGTTGGTCACTGAAGCTTTCTTT. It specifies CASSEAVGLVTEAFF.

CDR3 nucleotide sequence: TGTGCCAGTAGAGGTGAGACTAACTATGGCTACACCTTC. Encoded protein: CASRGETNYGYTF. The chain combines TRBV19 with TRBJ1-2; D is ambiguous. This CDR3 comprises 13 residues. Germline V gene lookup returns CDR1 LNHDA and CDR2 SQIVND (reference sequence). Trimming stripped 6 bases from V and 0 bases from J, with 8 bases between.